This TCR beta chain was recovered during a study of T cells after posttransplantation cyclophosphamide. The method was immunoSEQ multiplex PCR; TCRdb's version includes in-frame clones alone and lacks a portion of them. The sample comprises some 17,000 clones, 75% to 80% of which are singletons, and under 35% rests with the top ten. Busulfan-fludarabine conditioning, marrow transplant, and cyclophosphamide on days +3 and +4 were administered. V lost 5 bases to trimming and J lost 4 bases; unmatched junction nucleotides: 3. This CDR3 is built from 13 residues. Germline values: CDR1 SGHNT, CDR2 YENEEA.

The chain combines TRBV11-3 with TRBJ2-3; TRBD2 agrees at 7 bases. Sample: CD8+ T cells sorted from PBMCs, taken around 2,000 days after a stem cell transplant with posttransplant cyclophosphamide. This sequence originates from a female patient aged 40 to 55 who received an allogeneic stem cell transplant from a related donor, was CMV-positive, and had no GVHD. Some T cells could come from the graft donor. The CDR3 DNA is TGTGCCAGCAGCATCGCGGGGGCAGATACGCAGTATTTT. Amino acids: CASSIAGADTQYF.